This TCR beta chain derives from a study of blood T cell repertoires in COVID-19. Turning to the study itself: From the United States, Italy and Spain came samples of acute and convalescent COVID-19. PBMCs, B-cell-depleted T cells, or T cells provided the cDNA or gDNA that made up the material.

Trimming cost V 4 bases and J 1 base, with 8 bases left between them. The CDR3 has 15 residues. Germline values: CDR1 LNHDA, CDR2 SQIVND (reference sequence). How the authors handled the data: Researchers report that nucleated cell counts were estimated from reference gene primer amplification. Assay used: immunoSEQ multiplex PCR; TCRdb lists only in-frame clones, some missing. V, J and clone size were drawn from that table, and D and trimming were deduced from the DNA. The sample holds 53,000 or so clones; about 80% are singletons and the top ten take 13% to 15%. Regarding this clone: Other DNA sequences in the sample encode the same CDR3.

This receptor was identified in a human donor in a cohort sampled during active COVID-19. Sequencing was carried out using peripheral blood. The J gene is TRBJ2-6, the V gene TRBV19, with D unclear. Here the CDR3 DNA reads TGTGCCAGTAGTACGGTTTCTTCTGGGGCCAACGTCCTGACTTTC. Translation: CASSTVSSGANVLTF.